One and the same sample provided the 27 T cell receptor beta chains below, sequenced in a study of a mutant IDH1 vaccine in newly diagnosed glioma. TCRdb keeps only in-frame clones here, not all; method: immunoSEQ multiplex PCR. The sample lists 45,000 to 60,000 clones, around nine tenths occurring once. The sample's time point: week 35, safety follow-up. The vaccine gave 300 ug of a 20-mer mutant IDH1 peptide subcutaneously per dose. These TCRs' antigens remain unknown. Here the sequenced sample was PBMCs, taken from a glioma patient whose treatment included an IDH1 peptide vaccine. The source of these receptors is a woman between 40 and 55 years old with glioma.

The V call is TRBV7-4, the J call TRBJ2-4, with 8 nucleotides matching TRBD1. The germline CDR1 and CDR2 sequences are SGHVT and SQSDAQ. Unmatched junction bases numbered 24, after V lost 1 base and J lost 1 base. The CDR3 has 23 amino acids. This chain's CDR3 is CASSLDTLSKPGGFFVAKNIQYF. CDR3 in DNA: TGTGCCAGCAGCTTAGATACCCTCTCAAAGCCAGGGGGCTTTTTTGTGGCCAAAAACATTCAGTACTTC.

V gene TRBV28 combines with J gene TRBJ2-7; 10 bases are shared with TRBD1. Germline V gives CDR1 MDHEN, CDR2 SYDVKM. The CDR3 totals 15 residues. V was clipped by 9 bases and J by 2 bases; unmatched bases: 10. The CDR3 DNA sequence: TGTGCCAGTTCCCACGCCGGGACAGGGGCCTACGAGCAGTACTTC. It specifies CASSHAGTGAYEQYF. Complete variable domain (other parts from reference TRBV28 and TRBJ2-7): DVKVTQSSRYLVKRTGEKVFLECVQDMDHENMFWYRQDPGLGLRLIYFSYDVKMKEKGDIPEGYSVSREKKERFSLILESASTNQTSMYLCASSHAGTGAYEQYFGPGTRLTVT.

The chain combines TRBV30 with TRBJ1-1; the D is unclear. Trimming left V 4 bases short and J 0 bases short, with 6 bases between. The CDR3 covers 12 residues. Per the germline V gene, CDR1 is GTSNPN and CDR2 is SVGIG (reference sequence). As DNA, the CDR3 is TGTGCCTGGAACGACCTGAACACTGAAGCTTTCTTT. Its protein product is CAWNDLNTEAFF.

The chain uses TRBV5-1 and TRBJ1-3; D remains ambiguous. The V gene's germline CDR1 is SGHRS and CDR2 YFSETQ. This CDR3 spans 14 amino acids. The germline V and J ends were trimmed by 1 base and 4 bases, with 9 bases remaining between them. The CDR3 coding sequence is TGCGCCAGCAGCTTGACTGGGTTCGGAAACACCATATATTTT. Residues: CASSLTGFGNTIYF.

This chain uses TRBV5-1 with TRBJ2-7, with 10 bases matching TRBD2. Losses at the gene ends were 3 bases for V and 5 bases for J; bases not matched to a gene: 5. Germline V CDR1 and CDR2: SGHRS, YFSETQ. This CDR3 spans 14 amino acids. The CDR3 region is CASSSSGSWDEQYF. CDR3 DNA sequence: TGCGCCAGCAGCTCTAGCGGGAGTTGGGACGAGCAGTACTTC.

This rearrangement joins TRBV5-1 to TRBJ2-1; 11 positions match TRBD2. The germline gives CDR1 SGHRS, CDR2 YFSETQ. This CDR3 spans 15 amino acids. The junction had 9 bases not matched to a gene; V was cut back by 3 bases and J by 10 bases. As DNA, the CDR3 is TGCGCCAGCAGCTCGAATCTAGCGGGGGGTCAAGAGCAGTTCTTC. It codes for CASSSNLAGGQEQFF.

The V call is TRBV5-1, the J call TRBJ2-5; TRBD1 is a possible D gene (6 bases). The CDR3 contains 14 residues. V was clipped by 3 bases and J by 4 bases, with 13 bases between them. Per the germline V gene, CDR1 is SGHRS and CDR2 is YFSETQ. CDR3 bases: TGCGCCAGCAGCTCCGCTGGGGGCGGAGAGACCCAGTACTTC. It specifies CASSSAGGGETQYF.

The chain links TRBV14 to TRBJ2-4; 7 nucleotides align to TRBD1. The CDR3 length is 16 residues. CDR1 and CDR2 (germline): SGHDN, FVKESK. With V trimmed by 0 bases and J by 8 bases, 10 bases remained unmatched. CDR3 nucleotides: TGTGCCAGCAGCCAAGAAGGTTACAGGGGATTTGACATTCAGTACTTC. As protein: CASSQEGYRGFDIQYF.

This chain uses TRBV6-6 with TRBJ1-4; perhaps TRBD1 as D (6 bases). The CDR3 runs 14 residues. Trimming took off 5 bases at V and 8 bases at J, with 15 bases between the two ends. Germline CDR1 MNHNY, CDR2 SVGAGI (reference sequence). The CDR3 reads CASSGGPQGEKLFF. As DNA, the CDR3 is TGTGCCAGCAGTGGGGGCCCCCAGGGGGAAAAACTGTTTTTT.

The chain recombines TRBV4-1 with TRBJ2-1; D remains unclear. This CDR3 is built from 15 residues. The V gene's germline CDR1 is MGHRA and CDR2 YSYEKL. V lost 0 bases and J 4 bases, leaving 10 bases between the germline ends. CDR3 sequence: CASSQEQIGYNEQFF. Here the CDR3 DNA reads TGCGCCAGCAGCCAAGAGCAGATAGGGTACAATGAGCAGTTCTTC.

This rearrangement joins TRBV7-9 to TRBJ2-1; D ambiguous. CDR1 is SEHNR, CDR2 FQNEAQ, per germline (reference sequence). CDR3 length equals 16 residues. The V end was cut by 3 bases, the J end by 4 bases, with 16 bases between. The CDR3 nucleotides read TGTGCCAGCAGCTTGACCGCTGACCTAAATTACAATGAGCAGTTCTTC. Translated: CASSLTADLNYNEQFF. Variable domain in full (rest from reference TRBV7-9 and TRBJ2-1): DTGVSQNPRHKITKRGQNVTFRCDPISEHNRLYWYRQTLGQGPEFLTYFQNEAQLEKSRLLSDRFSAERPKGSFSTLEIQRTEQGDSAMYLCASSLTADLNYNEQFFGPGTRLTVL.

The rearrangement links TRBV19 to TRBJ1-5, with a tentative D call TRBD1 (5 bases). Trimming removed 5 bases at V and 3 bases at J, with 8 bases between. Germline V gene data show CDR1 as LNHDA and CDR2 as SQIVND (reference sequence). The CDR3 loop spans 13 amino acids. The CDR3 sequence is CASSSGPNQPQHF. The CDR3 nucleotides are TGTGCCAGTAGTTCAGGGCCCAATCAGCCCCAGCATTTT.

The chain combines TRBV7-9 with TRBJ1-1; 9 bases align to TRBD1. J was trimmed by 3 bases and V by 1 base; bases with no gene match: 3. Germline V CDR1 and CDR2: SEHNR, FQNEAQ (reference sequence). The CDR3 spans 15 residues. DNA for the CDR3: TGTGCCAGCAGCTTAGGGGACAGGGCGGACACTGAAGCTTTCTTT. Protein product: CASSLGDRADTEAFF.

This clone was counted only a few times. The chain has TRBV9 and TRBJ1-1, with D unresolved. The CDR3 runs to 16 residues. Germline CDR1 and CDR2: SGDLS and YYNGEE. The ends were cut back, 0 bases at V and 1 base at J, with 13 bases in the middle. The CDR3 is CASSVGPTAGNTEAFF. In DNA form, the CDR3 reads TGTGCCAGCAGCGTAGGCCCGACCGCGGGGAACACTGAAGCTTTCTTT.

The chain is built from TRBV20-1 and TRBJ1-1; maybe TRBD1 (5 bases). With 3 bases removed from V and 4 bases from J, the gap between germline ends came to 6 bases. The CDR3 totals 11 residues. From germline, CDR1 is DFQATT and CDR2 SNEGSKA (reference sequence). The CDR3 protein is CSARGVTEAFF. DNA for the CDR3: TGCAGTGCTAGGGGGGTCACTGAAGCTTTCTTT.

The chain carries TRBV7-6 and TRBJ2-7, with D unclear. The CDR3 contains 13 residues. Trimming removed 4 bases at V and 5 bases at J, with 12 bases between. Germline CDR1 and CDR2: SGHVS and FNYEAQ. As DNA, the CDR3 is TGTGCCAGCAGCTCAAACCCAGGTGACGAGCAGTACTTC. Protein: CASSSNPGDEQYF. The whole variable domain, filled in from reference TRBV7-6 and TRBJ2-7, reads GAGVSQSPRYKVTKRGQDVALRCDPISGHVSLYWYRQALGQGPEFLTYFNYEAQQDKSGLPNDRFSAERPEGSISTLTIQRTEQRDSAMYRCASSSNPGDEQYFGPGTRLTVT.

The V and J genes are TRBV12-5 and TRBJ2-3, with 9 nucleotides matching TRBD2. The CDR3 runs 18 residues. The ends lost 1 base at V and 4 bases at J; junction bases unmatched: 12. Germline V CDR1 and CDR2: LGHNT, FRNRAP. The CDR3 bases are TGTGCTAGTGGTTTGGGTCGTTCGGCGGGGGGGTTTGCAGATACGCAGTATTTT. As protein: CASGLGRSAGGFADTQYF.

The chain uses TRBV6-5 and TRBJ2-7; no definite D call. The CDR3 consists of 16 residues. Germline V CDR1 and CDR2: MNHEY, SVGAGI. The V end lost 0 bases, the J end lost 0 bases, and 12 bases lay between the germline ends. The CDR3 sequence: CASSYSGYYSSYEQYF. The CDR3 nucleotides are TGTGCCAGCAGTTACTCGGGGTACTACAGCTCCTACGAGCAGTACTTC.

The chain recombines TRBV6-6 with TRBJ2-7; no definite D call. With 4 bases removed from V and 4 bases from J, the gap between germline ends came to 5 bases. This CDR3 spans 11 amino acids. Germline V gene sequence: CDR1 MNHNY, CDR2 SVGAGI (reference sequence). CDR3 DNA sequence: TGTGCCAGCAGTTTAAGATACGAGCAGTACTTC. Translating it yields CASSLRYEQYF.

As DNA, the CDR3 is TGTGCCAGTAGTATTTCCCGCTTTAGTAACACTGAAGCTTTCTTT. It yields the protein CASSISRFSNTEAFF. This chain connects TRBV19 to TRBJ1-1; no definite D call. V gave up 3 bases and J gave up 2 bases, with 13 bases separating them. Per the germline V gene, CDR1 is LNHDA and CDR2 is SQIVND (reference sequence). There are 15 residues in the CDR3.

The chain couples TRBV23-1 to TRBJ2-5, with D possibly matching TRBD1 (6 bases). TRBV23-1 is placed among ORFs of uncertain function. V was trimmed by 1 base and J by 5 bases, leaving 14 bases between them. This CDR3 is 15 amino acids long. CDR3 residues: CASSQLLGGRETQYF. CDR3 nucleotides: TGCGCCAGCAGTCAATTATTAGGGGGTCGGGAGACCCAGTACTTC.

The chain has TRBV7-9 and TRBJ1-2; D gene uncertain. Between the trimmed V and J ends, which lost 0 bases and 2 bases, there was a span of 13 bases. CDR1 and CDR2 from the germline V gene are SEHNR and FQNEAQ (reference sequence). The CDR3 contains 16 residues. CDR3 in amino acids: CASSLARDGRNYGYTF. In nucleotides, the CDR3 is TGTGCCAGCAGCTTAGCGCGAGACGGAAGAAACTATGGCTACACCTTC.

This clone was recorded a few times. V and J are TRBV5-1 and TRBJ2-5; 9 bases agree with TRBD2. With V trimmed by 4 bases and J by 5 bases, 9 bases remained unmatched. The germline CDR1 and CDR2 sequences are SGHRS and YFSETQ. CDR3 length equals 15 residues. In DNA form, the CDR3 reads TGCGCCAGCAGCAACCCTAGCGGGATGGGGGAGACCCAGTACTTC. Residues: CASSNPSGMGETQYF.

The CDR3 here is CAWTFGQGYEKLFF. Written as DNA, the CDR3 is TGTGCCTGGACTTTTGGACAGGGATACGAAAAACTGTTTTTT. The chain couples TRBV30 to TRBJ1-4, with 8 bases that match TRBD1. The CDR3 runs 14 residues. CDR1 is GTSNPN and CDR2 is SVGIG in the germline V gene (reference sequence). The J segment lost 8 bases and the V segment lost 4 bases, leaving 9 bases of the junction unmatched.

The chain recombines TRBV18 with TRBJ2-1; TRBD2 agrees at 11 bases. The length of the CDR3 is 18 residues. V lost 3 bases to trimming and J lost 5 bases; unmatched junction nucleotides: 12. Per germline, CDR1 KGHSH and CDR2 LQKENI. This chain's CDR3 is CASSPQTGGTSGHNEQFF. Written as DNA, the CDR3 is TGTGCCAGCTCACCTCAGACTGGGGGGACTAGCGGTCACAATGAGCAGTTCTTC.

The gene calls are TRBV28 and TRBJ1-2, with D maybe TRBD1 (5 bases). Germline loops: CDR1 MDHEN, CDR2 SYDVKM. Trimming stripped 6 bases from V and 6 bases from J, with 14 bases between. The CDR3 totals 13 residues. The DNA of the CDR3 is TGTGCCAGCAGCAACCCCCAGGGACATGGCTACACCTTC. This sequence encodes CASSNPQGHGYTF.

J is TRBJ2-3 and V is TRBV7-2; D gene ambiguous. From germline, CDR1 is SGHTA and CDR2 FQGNSA. Trimming cost V 5 bases and J 0 bases, with 9 bases left between them. The CDR3 is 14 amino acids. The CDR3 DNA follows: TGTGCCAGCAGCGTAGAAAGTAGCACAGATACGCAGTATTTT. This encodes CASSVESSTDTQYF. The whole variable domain, filled in from reference TRBV7-2 and TRBJ2-3, reads GAGVSQSPSNKVTEKGKDVELRCDPISGHTALYWYRQSLGQGLEFLIYFQGNSAPDKSGLPSDRFSAERTGGSVSTLTIQRTQQEDSAVYLCASSVESSTDTQYFGPGTRLTVL.